This record looks at one T cell receptor beta chain sequence and its context. This sample was included in a study of T cell clusters in autoimmune cytopenias. One tube held mixed TRB-A and TRB-B primer pools for touch-down PCR. TCRdb re-called the multiplex PCR reads and gives one entry per CDR3 protein, without DNA. This sample's table reports about 3,000 distinct CDR3 sequences. This CDR3 region has 16 residues. CDR1 and CDR2 from the germline V gene are WNHNN and SYGVQD (reference sequence). TRB amplification used around 0.25 ug of peripheral blood genomic DNA. The clonotype comes from a human donor with an autoimmune cytopenia, with autoimmune hepatitis or in good health (not recorded which). The chain links TRBV10-1 to TRBJ2-2; TCRdb indicates TRBD2, and absent DNA this call remains unverified. Sample: peripheral blood. CDR3 amino acids: CASSDIGGRYTGELFF.